These T cell receptor beta chains were read from a single sample in a study of T-cell reconstitution after alpha-beta-depleted transplantation in children. TCRdb re-derived calls from the PCR reads in MiXCR, one entry per CDR3 protein. The sample yields around 250,000 distinct CDR3 sequences, 9.9% seen once. The material sequenced was PBMCs from the stem cell graft donor, taken from the stem cell graft. The source of these receptors is a human donor who donated a stem cell graft to a child with SCID. The conserved cysteine and the conserved F or W are not part of the CDR3 here.

TRBV27,ASSLFAGKTSGYT
TRBV19,ASSIREETQY
TRBV11-1,ASSLSGADTKNTGELF
TRBV12-3/TRBV12-4,ASSWERLAF
TRBV11-2,ASSFSGGASNEQF
TRBV15,ATSRQRQGTEAF
TRBV29-1,SVEEGQKLNYGYT
TRBV5-1,ASTIGGQGEQY
TRBV20-1,SAKKIDGTYEQY
TRBV6-5,ASTPGRNNSPLH
TRBV2,ASSDSIEGVTYEQY
TRBV25-1,ASSFPTDNYGYT
TRBV28,ASSTATVGGSDTQY
TRBV19,ASSIDTQGYEQY
TRBV7-9,ASNLHLRTGAGNTIY
TRBV7-2,ASTYSAPGRELF
TRBV27,ASSLSRSPLGHNEQF
TRBV10-2,ASKGQGVGGNQPQH
TRBV7-8,ASSLLGTGITEQY
TRBV6-5,ASSYSGASDWHEQF
TRBV5-1,ASSLKDSPYEQY
TRBV5-5,ASSLNPGQSSGNTIY
TRBV18,ASSPRSGLGGEQY
TRBV10-3,AISWTPDEQF
TRBV5-1,ASSLGRGAPEQY
TRBV5-1,ASSLVSPETSYEQY
TRBV8-2,AMGPGTDTQY
TRBV12-3/TRBV12-4,ATRQGGSGANVLT
TRBV7-3,ASSSGLAGVVEQF